This TCR beta chain was profiled in a study of shared T cell receptors in the human thymus. The table came from immunoSEQ multiplex PCR; TCRdb's copy has only in-frame clones and leaves some out. The table lists hundreds of thousands of clones, approximately 88% of them singletons. V was pared by 3 bases and J by 5 bases, with 3 bases of the junction left unmatched. The CDR3 consists of 13 residues. CDR1 and CDR2 from the germline V gene are LNHDA and SQIVND (reference sequence). This sample also belongs to another study, concerning human thymus T cells. That work adds: Serving as donors were healthy Finnish infants, each of whom was having open corrective surgery for congenital heart defects. Thymus specimens were resections from corrective heart surgery. Usage of V and J genes appeared biased in thymic and blood repertoires.

This clonotype was obtained from a boy younger than two with a congenital heart defect. Sample: thymocytes. The chain joins TRBV19 to TRBJ1-2; 7 bases agree with TRBD1. CDR3 sequence reads: CASSIDRAYGYTF. Written as DNA, the CDR3 is TGTGCCAGTAGTATTGACAGGGCGTATGGCTACACCTTC.